Sequencing of this T cell receptor beta chain was carried out in a study of identical twins. Study-wide findings and caveats: Modelling underestimated the level of out-of-frame TCR alpha sharing observed in monozygotic twins.

TCRdb re-called the 5' RACE reads through MiXCR, storing one row per CDR3 protein. Here the sample spans just under 650,000 distinct CDR3 sequences, about 7.6% being singletons. Germline V gene lookup returns CDR1 LGHDT and CDR2 YNNKEL (reference sequence). Trimming removed 1 base from V and 6 bases from J, with 9 bases in between. The CDR3 is 14 residues long. This clonotype was seen only a few times. Its antigen is currently unknown. These data were likewise used in another study, on yellow fever vaccine responses in identical twins. That study adds: The T cell response to vaccination in identical twins was reportedly partly convergent and partly personalized.

This TCR came from a woman aged 18-35 years in good health. V gene TRBV3-1 combines with J gene TRBJ2-2; D may match TRBD1 or TRBD2 (5 bases each). Material for sequencing was PBMCs. The CDR3 DNA reads as TGTGCCAGCAGCCAAGCGGGGCGGGCCGGGGAGCTGTTTTTT. It encodes CASSQAGRAGELFF.